The 17 T cell receptor beta chains listed next were all sequenced from one sample in a study of vaccination and CD4 T cells after COVID-19. Sequencing of the DNA from cultured CD4+ T cells was carried out with the Oncomine TCR Beta short-read assay. Genomic DNA from cultured CD4+ T cells was extracted. TCRdb used MiXCR to reprocess the PCR reads, holding one entry per CDR3 protein. The sample lists 7,500 to 10,000 distinct CDR3 sequences, approximately 35% occurring once. These receptors are not linked to any known antigen. Indicated treatment: approximately nine-day PBMC culture with coronavirus spike peptide pools or control peptides (ViraFEST assay). Gathered ahead of the COVID-19 pandemic (2011-2018) were the CD4+ T cells of the unexposed donor. Material for sequencing was CD4+ T cells from blood, cultured in vitro. The receptors were sampled from a human donor in good health.

In this sample, this clonotype turned up a few times. The CDR3 sequence: CASSTGTQAYNEQFF. In DNA, the CDR3 is TGTGCCAGCAGTACCGGGACGCAAGCATACAATGAGCAGTTCTTC. This rearrangement joins TRBV6-1 to TRBJ2-1, with D tentatively TRBD1 or TRBD2 (5 bases each). Germline CDR1 and CDR2: MNHNS and SASEGT. V lost 5 bases, J lost 4 bases, and 15 bases lay in between. The length of the CDR3 is 15 residues.

The V call is TRBV20-1, the J call TRBJ2-7; 9 bases match TRBD1. CDR1 DFQATT and CDR2 SNEGSKA come from the germline V gene (reference sequence). CDR3 size: 18 residues. V shed 0 bases, J shed 3 bases, and the junction held 15 bases outside the gene matches. The CDR3 coding sequence is TGCAGTGCTAGAGACAGGTACAGGGGGCGCCTCGGGGGCTACGAGCAGTACTTC. This codes for CSARDRYRGRLGGYEQYF.

The chain couples TRBV27 to TRBJ2-3; D is possibly TRBD1 (6 bases). V was trimmed by 0 bases and J by 1 base, leaving 8 bases between them. The germline V gene has CDR1 MNHEY and CDR2 SMNVEV (reference sequence). The CDR3 spans 15 residues. The CDR3: CASSLSWTGTDTQYF. The DNA for the CDR3 is TGTGCCAGCAGTTTATCTTGGACAGGCACAGATACGCAGTATTTT.

The chain joins TRBV20-1 to TRBJ2-7; 14 positions agree with TRBD2. Germline values: CDR1 DFQATT, CDR2 SNEGSKA (reference sequence). V was pared by 5 bases and J by 5 bases, with 5 bases of the junction left unmatched. This CDR3 contains 14 residues. The CDR3 DNA is TGCAGTGCTCTGACTAGCGGGAGGGCGGACGAGCAGTACTTC. Its protein is CSALTSGRADEQYF.

This clonotype was observed a few times. The chain is built from TRBV11-2 and TRBJ2-5; TRBD2 aligns across 10 bases. From germline, CDR1 is SGHAT and CDR2 FQNNGV. V dropped 5 bases and J dropped 5; count of bases not matched to a gene: 11. The CDR3 extends over 16 amino acids. This CDR3 is CASSPKLAGVSETQYF. The CDR3 nucleotides read TGTGCCAGCAGCCCCAAGCTAGCGGGAGTTAGTGAGACCCAGTACTTC.

The CDR3 region is CASSPARGNEQYF. CDR3 bases: TGTGCCAGCAGCCCAGCGAGGGGGAACGAGCAGTACTTC. J is TRBJ2-7 and V is TRBV7-9, with D possibly being TRBD1 (6 bases). Germline-derived CDR1 and CDR2 are SEHNR and FQNEAQ (reference sequence). V gave up 5 bases and J gave up 5 bases, with 13 bases separating them. This CDR3 is 13 amino acids long.

The V gene is TRBV29-1, the J gene TRBJ1-1, with a possible D match to TRBD1 (6 bases). Germline-derived CDR1 and CDR2 are SQVTM and ANQGSEA. This CDR3 has 13 amino acids. V was clipped by 1 base and J by 5 bases, with 11 bases between them. The CDR3 region is CSVEVGRGTEAFF. CDR3 nucleotide sequence: TGCAGCGTTGAAGTGGGCAGGGGAACTGAAGCTTTCTTT.

The chain has TRBV28 and TRBJ2-2; the match to TRBD2 covers 9 bases. Germline V lookup: CDR1 MDHEN, CDR2 SYDVKM. The V and J ends lost 5 bases and 2 bases, in that order; junction bases with no gene match: 9. The length of the CDR3 is 17 residues. Here the CDR3 DNA reads TGTGCCAGCAGTCCTACGGGGACTAGCCTTAACACCGGGGAGCTGTTTTTT. It yields the protein CASSPTGTSLNTGELFF.

J is TRBJ2-3 and V is TRBV27; 11 bases line up with TRBD2. CDR1 is MNHEY and CDR2 is SMNVEV in the germline V gene (reference sequence). The CDR3 sequence is 19 residues long. J was trimmed by 4 bases and V by 1 base; bases with no gene match: 13. CDR3 DNA: TGTGCCAGCAGTTTATTTAGACTAGCGGGAAACTTGGGGCCAGATACGCAGTATTTT. Its protein product is CASSLFRLAGNLGPDTQYF.

This rearrangement joins TRBV28 to TRBJ2-5; no firm D call. Between the trimmed V and J ends, which lost 6 bases and 1 base, there was a span of 9 bases. CDR1 is MDHEN, CDR2 SYDVKM, per germline. The CDR3 has 13 residues. The CDR3 is CASRPQGQETQYF. The CDR3 region has the DNA TGTGCCAGCAGACCCCAAGGCCAAGAGACCCAGTACTTC.

Concerning this clonotype itself: A much larger clone lies one base from this, so it may be a read error. The chain uses TRBV27 and TRBJ1-5, with no clear D. Germline V gene data show CDR1 as MNHEY and CDR2 as SMNVEV (reference sequence). The CDR3 loop spans 12 amino acids. The CDR3 bases are TGTGTCAGCAGCATTATTGGAGAGCCCCAGCATTTT. Residues: CVSSIIGEPQHF.

The CDR3 loop is CASRRQGAISYGYTF. For the CDR3, the DNA is TGTGCCAGCAGGAGACAGGGGGCGATCAGCTATGGCTACACCTTC. V is TRBV12-3 or TRBV12-4 and J is TRBJ1-2; TRBD1 aligns across 10 bases. V gave up 6 bases and J gave up 4 bases; unmatched junction bases: 8. The CDR3 totals 15 residues.

V and J are TRBV6-2 or TRBV6-3 and TRBJ2-2; TRBD1 agrees at 8 bases. This CDR3 has 13 residues. Germline values: CDR1 MNHEY, CDR2 SVGEGT. With V trimmed by 8 bases and J by 8 bases, 7 bases remained unmatched. The CDR3 is CASDVNRGGELFF. CDR3 DNA: TGTGCCAGCGACGTAAACAGGGGGGGGGAGCTGTTTTTT.

V is TRBV7-2 and J is TRBJ2-1, with no clear D. Trimming stripped 4 bases from V and 6 bases from J, with 13 bases between. The CDR3 is made up of 14 amino acids. Germline lookup yields CDR1 SGHTA and CDR2 FQGNSA. The CDR3 coding sequence is TGTGCCAGCAGCTCTCCAGCCAGAGGCAATGAGCAGTTCTTC. This translates into CASSSPARGNEQFF.

J is TRBJ2-2 and V is TRBV27; tentative D call: TRBD1 (6 bases). The germline V gene has CDR1 MNHEY and CDR2 SMNVEV (reference sequence). The V end lost 4 bases, the J end lost 4 bases, and 13 bases lay between the germline ends. The CDR3 covers 15 residues. The CDR3 bases are TGTGCCAGCAGTTCTCAATTAGGGGGCACCGGGGAGCTGTTTTTT. Its protein product is CASSSQLGGTGELFF.

The V gene is TRBV11-2, the J gene TRBJ2-3, with TRBD2 matching over 7 bases. Germline V lookup: CDR1 SGHAT, CDR2 FQNNGV. CDR3 length: 15 amino acids. Trimming took 7 bases from V and 1 from J; bases not matched to a gene: 8. Here the CDR3 reads CASTKAGRGTDTQYF. The CDR3 bases are TGTGCCAGCACTAAAGCGGGGAGGGGCACAGATACGCAGTATTTT.

This clonotype was counted a few times. The rearrangement joins TRBV27 to TRBJ2-2; D is unclear. CDR3 length: 16 amino acids. V was shortened by 4 bases and J by 5 bases, with 17 bases between the two germline ends. Germline assignment: CDR1 MNHEY and CDR2 SMNVEV (reference sequence). CDR3 sequence (DNA): TGTGCCAGCAGTTACCCCGGTAGGCAGAGGACCGGGGAGCTGTTTTTT. This translates into CASSYPGRQRTGELFF.